The rows below give T cell receptor beta chains drawn from one sample of a study of T cells in tuberculosis. Produced via immunoSEQ multiplex PCR; TCRdb's table is partial and in-frame only. The sample shows 29,000 or so clones, 85% to 95% of them seen only once. Sequenced material: PBMCs. Source of these receptors: a donor under 30 with latent tuberculosis or without tuberculosis infection. Each CDR3 is given with its conserved first and last residue. The order of the fields is J gene, clone size, D gene, V gene, CDR3 protein, CDR3 DNA. A D gene is named only where the DNA matches it firmly. The listing skips clone size in some rows; elsewhere it reads once, few, many or a size class.

TRBJ2-7 | large | TRBD2 | TRBV4-1 | CASSPDPTSGGAYEQYF | TGCGCCAGCAGCCCCGACCCGACTAGCGGGGGGGCCTACGAGCAGTACTTC
TRBJ1-2 | once | NA | TRBV27 | CASSPEPPGIMGYTF | TGTGCCAGCAGTCCAGAGCCCCCAGGGATTATGGGCTACACCTTC
TRBJ2-3 | NA | TRBD2 | TRBV5-1 | CASSFRLAGGTDTQYF | TGCGCCAGCAGCTTCCGACTAGCGGGGGGTACAGATACGCAGTATTTT
TRBJ2-1 | NA | TRBD2 | TRBV5-1 | CASSPETSGGTEQFF | TGCGCCAGCAGCCCGGAGACTAGCGGGGGGACAGAGCAGTTCTTC
TRBJ1-1 | NA | NA | TRBV21-1 | CASSKVEGACTEAFF | TGTGCCAGCAGCAAAGTTGAGGGGGCGTGTACTGAAGCTTTCTTT
TRBJ2-1 | NA | NA | TRBV6-5 | CASRSGFYEQFF | TGTGCCAGCAGGTCAGGTTTTTATGAGCAGTTCTTC
TRBJ1-2 | NA | NA | TRBV5-1 | CASSLSTGPNYGYTF | TGCGCCAGCAGCTTGTCAACAGGACCTAACTATGGCTACACCTTC
TRBJ2-3 | once | NA | TRBV5-1 | CASSGSRGHFTDTQYF | TGCGCCAGCAGCGGAAGTAGGGGCCACTTCACAGATACGCAGTATTTT
TRBJ2-3 | NA | TRBD1 | TRBV29-1 | CSVAHNLDRAPEETDTQYF | TGCAGCGTCGCCCATAACTTGGACAGGGCCCCGGAGGAGACAGATACGCAGTATTTT
TRBJ1-2 | NA | NA | TRBV6-1 | CASSESRRVNYGYTF | TGTGCCAGCAGTGAATCCCGACGGGTAAACTATGGCTACACCTTC
TRBJ2-7 | NA | TRBD2 | TRBV7-2 | CASSLGVGGLYEQYF | TGTGCCAGCAGCTTAGGGGTGGGAGGGCTGTACGAGCAGTACTTC
TRBJ2-7 | NA | TRBD1 | TRBV5-1 | CASSQPGTGSLYEQYF | TGCGCCAGCAGCCAGCCCGGGACAGGGAGCCTCTACGAGCAGTACTTC
TRBJ1-5 | NA | TRBD1 | TRBV7-9 | CASRPDRGDQPQHF | TGTGCCAGCAGACCCGACAGGGGTGATCAGCCCCAGCATTTT
TRBJ1-2 | NA | TRBD1 | TRBV7-2 | CASSVTGGYGYTF | TGTGCCAGCAGCGTAACAGGGGGCTATGGCTACACCTTC
TRBJ2-7 | NA | TRBD2 | TRBV4-2 | CASSQRASGYNYEQYF | TGTGCCAGCAGCCAGAGGGCTAGCGGGTACAACTACGAGCAGTACTTC
TRBJ1-2 | NA | NA | TRBV5-5 | CASSLISSYGYTF | TGTGCCAGCAGCTTGATATCCAGCTATGGCTACACCTTC
TRBJ2-7 | NA | TRBD2 | TRBV2 | CASKVAGSLYEQYF | TGTGCCAGCAAGGTAGCGGGGTCTCTCTACGAGCAGTACTTC
TRBJ1-2 | NA | NA | TRBV6-5 | CASSYGGSRYGYTF | TGTGCCAGCAGTTACGGGGGGTCGCGGTATGGCTACACCTTC
TRBJ1-2 | NA | TRBD1 | TRBV5-5 | CASSLWTGRMYGYTF | TGTGCCAGCAGCCTATGGACAGGGAGGATGTACGGCTACACCTTC
TRBJ1-1 | NA | NA | TRBV10-3 | CAISESRNTEAFF | TGTGCCATCAGTGAGTCTAGGAACACTGAAGCTTTCTTT
TRBJ2-7 | NA | TRBD2 | TRBV28 | CASSSGRAYEQYF | TGTGCCAGCAGTAGCGGGAGGGCCTACGAGCAGTACTTC
TRBJ2-3 | NA | NA | TRBV7-2 | CASSSPYRGGHGTQYF | TGTGCCAGCAGCTCACCCTACAGGGGGGGGCACGGTACGCAGTATTTT
TRBJ2-2 | NA | TRBD2 | TRBV6-6 | CASKEASGNTGELFF | TGTGCCAGCAAGGAAGCTAGCGGTAACACCGGGGAGCTGTTTTTT
TRBJ2-3 | once | TRBD1 | TRBV5-6 | CASSFRTGAADTQYF | TGTGCCAGCAGCTTTCGGACAGGAGCTGCAGATACGCAGTATTTT
TRBJ2-6 | NA | NA | TRBV9 | CASSDGSGANVLTF | TGTGCCAGCAGCGACGGGAGTGGGGCCAACGTCCTGACTTTC
TRBJ2-2 | NA | TRBD2 | TRBV7-2 | CASSSQALLAGGSGELFF | TGTGCCAGCAGCTCCCAGGCTCTACTAGCGGGGGGTAGTGGGGAGCTGTTTTTT
TRBJ2-7 | NA | TRBD2 | TRBV18 | CASSLNRGDNEQYF | TGTGCCAGCTCTCTCAACCGGGGGGATAACGAGCAGTACTTC
TRBJ2-2 | NA | NA | TRBV7-2 | CASSLVVRGELFF | TGTGCCAGCAGCTTAGTGGTCAGGGGGGAGCTGTTTTTT
TRBJ2-5 | NA | NA | TRBV7-9 | CASSALGGGETQYF | TGTGCCAGCAGCGCCCTCGGAGGGGGCGAGACCCAGTACTTC
TRBJ1-3 | once | NA | TRBV30 | CASGGGTFSGNTIYF | TGTGCCAGCGGCGGGGGAACTTTCTCTGGAAACACCATATATTTT
TRBJ2-7 | NA | TRBD2 | TRBV2 | CASRGGLAGDYEQYF | TGTGCCAGCCGAGGTGGGCTAGCGGGGGACTACGAGCAGTACTTC
TRBJ1-1 | NA | NA | TRBV20-1 | CSADRNTEAFF | TGCAGTGCCGACAGGAACACTGAAGCTTTCTTT
TRBJ1-4 | NA | NA | TRBV28 | CASTVGGGNEKLFF | TGTGCCAGCACCGTGGGCGGGGGTAATGAAAAACTGTTTTTT
TRBJ1-1 | NA | NA | TRBV5-1 | CASSLVQFQAMNTEAFF | TGCGCCAGCAGCTTGGTCCAGTTTCAGGCGATGAACACTGAAGCTTTCTTT
TRBJ2-7 | NA | TRBD2 | TRBV5-6 | CASSFRTSGRAYEQYF | TGTGCCAGCAGCTTCCGGACTAGCGGGAGGGCCTACGAGCAGTACTTC
TRBJ2-7 | NA | TRBD2 | TRBV4-3 | CASTNPTSRINEQYF | TGCGCCAGCACTAATCCGACTAGCAGAATAAACGAGCAGTACTTC
TRBJ1-5 | NA | NA | TRBV4-2 | CASSQESNSNQPQHF | TGTGCCAGCAGCCAAGAGAGTAATAGCAATCAGCCCCAGCATTTT
TRBJ2-2 | few | NA | TRBV29-1 | CSVSGRGGGELFF | TGCAGCGTTTCAGGGAGAGGGGGCGGGGAGCTGTTTTTT
TRBJ1-2 | NA | TRBD1 | TRBV28 | CASGDRASYGYTF | TGTGCCAGCGGGGACAGGGCGAGCTATGGCTACACCTTC
TRBJ2-1 | once | TRBD2 | TRBV30 | CASKMGLAGGRLSYNEQFF | TGTGCCTCGAAAATGGGACTAGCGGGGGGCCGCCTCTCCTACAATGAGCAGTTCTTC
TRBJ1-2 | NA | NA | TRBV9 | CASSHHQGLDYGYTF | TGTGCCAGCAGCCACCACCAGGGGCTTGACTATGGCTACACCTTC
TRBJ1-2 | NA | TRBD1 | TRBV28 | CASSLAQGAENGYTF | TGTGCCAGCAGTTTAGCCCAGGGGGCGGAGAATGGCTACACCTTC
TRBJ1-6 | NA | NA | TRBV7-2 | CASSRPGGSYNSPLHF | TGTGCCAGCAGCCGCCCGGGGGGTTCCTATAATTCACCCCTCCACTTT
TRBJ2-1 | NA | TRBD1 | TRBV4-1 | CASSQDGTAYNEQFF | TGCGCCAGCAGCCAAGATGGGACAGCCTACAATGAGCAGTTCTTC
TRBJ2-3 | NA | NA | TRBV7-9 | CASSLGTDTSTDTQYF | TGTGCCAGCAGCTTGGGTACGGACACTAGCACAGATACGCAGTATTTT
TRBJ2-2 | NA | TRBD1 | TRBV18 | CASSPNAGGADTGELFF | TGTGCCAGCTCACCTAATGCAGGGGGCGCCGACACCGGGGAGCTGTTTTTT
TRBJ1-2 | NA | NA | TRBV7-2 | CASSLVGGVQYGYTF | TGTGCCAGCAGCTTAGTAGGTGGAGTTCAGTATGGCTACACCTTC
TRBJ2-4 | NA | NA | TRBV30 | CAWSQLRGLAKNIQYF | TGTGCCTGGAGTCAATTAAGGGGACTAGCCAAAAACATTCAGTACTTC
TRBJ1-1 | NA | TRBD1 | TRBV9 | CASSVGGGSEAFF | TGTGCCAGCAGCGTAGGAGGGGGCTCTGAAGCTTTCTTT
TRBJ1-1 | NA | NA | TRBV30 | CAWSVKTSGGPTEAFF | TGTGCCTGGAGTGTTAAAACGTCCGGGGGGCCCACTGAAGCTTTCTTT
TRBJ2-6 | once | NA | TRBV6-1 | CASSERNSGANVLTF | TGTGCCAGCAGTGAGAGGAACTCTGGGGCCAACGTCCTGACTTTC
TRBJ2-5 | NA | TRBD2 | TRBV13 | CASSRRTSGIFQETQYF | TGTGCCAGCAGCCGACGGACTAGCGGGATTTTCCAAGAGACCCAGTACTTC
TRBJ2-7 | NA | TRBD2 | TRBV9 | CASSVLGTSSYEQYF | TGTGCCAGCAGCGTACTAGGGACTAGCTCCTACGAGCAGTACTTC
TRBJ2-3 | NA | TRBD2 | TRBV11-3 | CASSWTSGGQGTQYF | TGTGCCAGCAGCTGGACTAGCGGGGGCCAAGGTACGCAGTATTTT
TRBJ2-3 | NA | NA | TRBV5-1 | CASSLASRGDTQYF | TGCGCCAGCAGCTTGGCCAGCAGGGGCGATACGCAGTATTTT
TRBJ2-7 | NA | NA | TRBV28 | CASSGGVRLHYEQYF | TGTGCCAGCAGTGGAGGCGTCCGACTCCACTACGAGCAGTACTTC
TRBJ1-1 | NA | NA | TRBV2 | CASSEEVLRGAEAFF | TGTGCCAGCAGTGAAGAAGTGCTCCGGGGGGCTGAAGCTTTCTTT
TRBJ1-1 | NA | TRBD1 | TRBV5-8 | CASSKGQGAGETEAFF | TGTGCCAGCAGCAAAGGACAGGGGGCAGGTGAGACTGAAGCTTTCTTT
TRBJ2-4 | NA | TRBD2 | TRBV28 | CASSLQRGVLAKNIQYF | TGTGCCAGCAGTTTACAGCGGGGCGTACTAGCCAAAAACATTCAGTACTTC